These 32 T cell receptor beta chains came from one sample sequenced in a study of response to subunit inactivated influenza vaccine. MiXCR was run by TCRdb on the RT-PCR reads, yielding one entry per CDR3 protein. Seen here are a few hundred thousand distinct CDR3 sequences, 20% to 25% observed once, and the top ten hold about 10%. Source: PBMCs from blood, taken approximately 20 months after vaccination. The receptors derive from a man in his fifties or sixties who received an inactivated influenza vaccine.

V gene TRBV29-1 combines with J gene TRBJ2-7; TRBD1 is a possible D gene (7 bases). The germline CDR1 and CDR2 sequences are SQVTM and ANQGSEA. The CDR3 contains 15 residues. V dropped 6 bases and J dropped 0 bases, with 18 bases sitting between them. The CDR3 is CSVAGMTGSSYEQYF. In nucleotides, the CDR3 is TGCAGCGTGGCGGGAATGACAGGGAGCTCCTACGAGCAGTACTTC.

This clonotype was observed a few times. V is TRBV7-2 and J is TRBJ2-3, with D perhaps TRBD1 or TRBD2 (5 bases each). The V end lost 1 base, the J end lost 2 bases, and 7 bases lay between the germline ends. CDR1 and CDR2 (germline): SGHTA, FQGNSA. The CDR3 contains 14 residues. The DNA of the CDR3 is TGTGCCAGCAGCTTAGGGGGGTTCACAGATACGCAGTATTTT. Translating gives CASSLGGFTDTQYF.

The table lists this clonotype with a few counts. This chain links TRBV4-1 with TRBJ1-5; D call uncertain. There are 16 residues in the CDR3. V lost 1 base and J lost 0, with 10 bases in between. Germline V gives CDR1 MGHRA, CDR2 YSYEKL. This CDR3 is CASSQVSEYSNQPQHF. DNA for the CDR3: TGCGCCAGCAGCCAAGTATCGGAGTATAGCAATCAGCCCCAGCATTTT.

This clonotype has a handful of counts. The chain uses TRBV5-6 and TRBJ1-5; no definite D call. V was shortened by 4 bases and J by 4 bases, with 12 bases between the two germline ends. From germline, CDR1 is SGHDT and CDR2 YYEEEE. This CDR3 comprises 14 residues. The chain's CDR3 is CASSKGLENQPQHF. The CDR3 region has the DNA TGTGCCAGCAGCAAAGGACTTGAAAATCAGCCCCAGCATTTT.

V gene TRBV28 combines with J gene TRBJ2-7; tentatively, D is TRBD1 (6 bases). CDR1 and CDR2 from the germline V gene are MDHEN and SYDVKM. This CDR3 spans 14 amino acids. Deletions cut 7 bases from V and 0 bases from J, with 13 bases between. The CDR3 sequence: CASKKQGNSYEQYF. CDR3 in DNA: TGTGCCAGCAAAAAACAGGGAAACTCCTACGAGCAGTACTTC.

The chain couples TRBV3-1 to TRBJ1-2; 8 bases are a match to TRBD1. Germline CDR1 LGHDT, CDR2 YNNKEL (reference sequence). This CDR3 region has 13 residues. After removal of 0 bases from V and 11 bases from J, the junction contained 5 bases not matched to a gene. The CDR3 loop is CASSQDRRGQYTF. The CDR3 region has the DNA TGTGCCAGCAGCCAAGATCGCAGGGGGCAGTACACCTTC. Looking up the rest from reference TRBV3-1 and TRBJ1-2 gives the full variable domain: DTAVSQTPKYLVTQMGNDKSIKCEQNLGHDTMYWYKQDSKKFLKIMFSYNNKELIINETVPNRFSPKSPDKAHLNLHINSLELGDSAVYFCASSQDRRGQYTFGSGTRLTVV.

The CDR3 is CASSPRLAGDSEQYF. The CDR3 DNA is TGTGCCAGCAGCCCCCGACTAGCGGGAGACTCCGAGCAGTACTTC. The chain carries TRBV9 and TRBJ2-7; 12 bases agree with TRBD2. Germline CDR1 SGDLS, CDR2 YYNGEE. With 4 bases clipped from V and 6 bases from J, the junction kept 8 bases outside the gene matches. The CDR3 extends over 15 amino acids.

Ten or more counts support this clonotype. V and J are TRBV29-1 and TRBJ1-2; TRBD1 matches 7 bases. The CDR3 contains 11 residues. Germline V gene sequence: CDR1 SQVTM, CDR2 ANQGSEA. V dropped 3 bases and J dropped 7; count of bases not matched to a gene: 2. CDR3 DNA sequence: TGCAGCGTTGATCCAGGGGGTGGCTACACCTTC. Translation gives CSVDPGGGYTF.

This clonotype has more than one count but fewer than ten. This chain's CDR3 is CSARWPAGEAFF. In DNA, the CDR3 is TGCAGTGCTAGATGGCCCGCAGGTGAAGCTTTCTTT. The J gene is TRBJ1-1, the V gene TRBV20-1; no firm D call. The CDR3 spans 12 residues. CDR1 and CDR2 (germline): DFQATT, SNEGSKA (reference sequence). V lost 2 bases, J lost 7 bases, and 11 bases lay in between.

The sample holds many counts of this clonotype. This CDR3 reads CASGTNSNQPQHF. The CDR3 coding sequence is TGTGCCAGCGGGACAAATAGCAATCAGCCCCAGCATTTT. This sequence joins TRBV7-9 and TRBJ1-5, with TRBD1 as a possible D gene (6 bases). Trimming pared 8 bases from V and 0 bases from J, leaving 8 bases between. The CDR3 extends over 13 amino acids. Germline CDR1 reads SEHNR; CDR2 reads FQNEAQ (reference sequence).

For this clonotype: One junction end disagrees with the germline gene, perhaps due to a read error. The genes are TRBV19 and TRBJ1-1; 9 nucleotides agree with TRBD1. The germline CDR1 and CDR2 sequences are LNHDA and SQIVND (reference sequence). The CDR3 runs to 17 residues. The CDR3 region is CASSPNLGTGRNTVAFF. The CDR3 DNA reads TGTGCCAGTAGTCCAAATTTGGGGACAGGGAGGAACACTGTAGCTTTCTTT.

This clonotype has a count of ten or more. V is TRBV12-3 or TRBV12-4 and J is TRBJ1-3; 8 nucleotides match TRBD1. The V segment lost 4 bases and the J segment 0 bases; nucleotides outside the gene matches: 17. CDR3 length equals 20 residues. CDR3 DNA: TGTGCCAGCAGTTCTCTACCGGGCAGGGGGCTTCACATCTCTGGAAACACCATATATTTT. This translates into CASSSLPGRGLHISGNTIYF.

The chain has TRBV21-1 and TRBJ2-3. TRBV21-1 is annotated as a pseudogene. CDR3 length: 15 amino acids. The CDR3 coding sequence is TGTGCCAGCAGCAAAGATCGTCCTAGCACAGATACGCAGTATTTT. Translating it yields CASSKDRPSTDTQYF.

The CDR3 sequence: CASSKTSNEQFF. The CDR3 nucleotides are TGTGCCAGCAGCAAGACAAGCAATGAGCAGTTCTTC. The genes are TRBV6-2 or TRBV6-3 and TRBJ2-1; D call uncertain. The CDR3 runs 12 residues. CDR1 MNHEY and CDR2 SVGEGT come from the germline V gene. V was shortened by 6 bases and J by 6 bases, with 9 bases between the two germline ends.

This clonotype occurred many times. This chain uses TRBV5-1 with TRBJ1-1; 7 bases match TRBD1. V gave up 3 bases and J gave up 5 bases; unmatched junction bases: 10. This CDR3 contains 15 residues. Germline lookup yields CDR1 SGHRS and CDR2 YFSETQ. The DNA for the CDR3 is TGCGCCAGCAGCTGGGGACAGTCGGATTGGACTGAAGCTTTCTTT. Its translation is CASSWGQSDWTEAFF.

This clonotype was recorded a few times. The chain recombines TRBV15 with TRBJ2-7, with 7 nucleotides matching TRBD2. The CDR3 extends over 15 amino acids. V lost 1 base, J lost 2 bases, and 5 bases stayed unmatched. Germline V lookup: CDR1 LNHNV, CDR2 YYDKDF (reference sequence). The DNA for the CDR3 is TGTGCCACCAGCAGAGGGGGGGGACTGACCTACGAGCAGTACTTC. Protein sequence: CATSRGGGLTYEQYF.

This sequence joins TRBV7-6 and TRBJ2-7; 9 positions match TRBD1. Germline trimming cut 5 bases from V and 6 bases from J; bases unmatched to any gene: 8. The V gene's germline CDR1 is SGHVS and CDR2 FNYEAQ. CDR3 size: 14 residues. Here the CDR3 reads CASSGDRVYGEQYF. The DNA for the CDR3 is TGTGCCAGCAGCGGGGACAGGGTATATGGCGAGCAGTACTTC.

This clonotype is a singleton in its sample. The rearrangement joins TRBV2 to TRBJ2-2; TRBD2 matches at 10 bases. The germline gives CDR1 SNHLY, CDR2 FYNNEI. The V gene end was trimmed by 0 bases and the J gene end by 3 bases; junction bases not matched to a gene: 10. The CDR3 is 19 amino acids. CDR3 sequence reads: CASSEALPSSGSHTGELFF. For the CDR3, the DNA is TGTGCCAGCAGTGAAGCGCTTCCTTCTAGCGGGAGTCACACCGGGGAGCTGTTTTTT.

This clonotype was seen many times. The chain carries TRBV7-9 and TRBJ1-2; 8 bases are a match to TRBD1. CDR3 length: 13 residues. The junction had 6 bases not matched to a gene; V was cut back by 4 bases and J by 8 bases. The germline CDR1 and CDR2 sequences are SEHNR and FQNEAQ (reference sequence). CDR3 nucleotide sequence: TGTGCCAGCAGCTCGGGACAGGCGGGCGGCTACACCTTC. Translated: CASSSGQAGGYTF.

This chain's CDR3 is CASSPLRWGATDTQYF. CDR3 DNA: TGTGCCAGCAGCCCCCTCAGGTGGGGGGCCACAGATACGCAGTATTTT. The rearrangement links TRBV7-8 to TRBJ2-3, with D perhaps given as TRBD1 or TRBD2 (6 bases each). CDR3 length: 16 residues. V lost 5 bases and J 2 bases, leaving 17 bases between the germline ends. CDR1 and CDR2 (germline): SGHVS, FQNEAQ.

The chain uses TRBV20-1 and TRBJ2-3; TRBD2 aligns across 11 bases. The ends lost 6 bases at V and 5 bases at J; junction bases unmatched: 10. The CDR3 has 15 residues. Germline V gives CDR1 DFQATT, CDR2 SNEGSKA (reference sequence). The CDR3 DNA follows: TGCAGTGCCGACCCTAGCGGGAGGTCGGTAGATACGCAGTATTTT. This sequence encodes CSADPSGRSVDTQYF.

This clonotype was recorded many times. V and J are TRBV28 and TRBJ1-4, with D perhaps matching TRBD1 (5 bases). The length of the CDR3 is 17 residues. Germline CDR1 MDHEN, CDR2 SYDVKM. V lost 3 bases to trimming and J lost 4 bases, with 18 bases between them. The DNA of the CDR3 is TGTGCCAGCAGTTTCCTTGAGGGACTCGCCTTTAATGAAAAACTGTTTTTT. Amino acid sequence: CASSFLEGLAFNEKLFF.

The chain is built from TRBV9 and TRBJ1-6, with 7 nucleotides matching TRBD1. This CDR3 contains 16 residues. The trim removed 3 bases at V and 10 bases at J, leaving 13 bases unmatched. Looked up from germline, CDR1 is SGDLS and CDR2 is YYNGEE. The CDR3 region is CASSAGGGQVESPLHF. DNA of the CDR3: TGTGCCAGCAGCGCGGGGGGAGGACAGGTAGAATCACCCCTCCACTTT.

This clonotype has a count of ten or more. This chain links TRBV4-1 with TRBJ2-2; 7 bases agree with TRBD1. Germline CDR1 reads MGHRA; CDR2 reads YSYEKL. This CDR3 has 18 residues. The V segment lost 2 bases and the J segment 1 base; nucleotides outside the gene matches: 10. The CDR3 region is CASSQRRVGTVNTGELFF. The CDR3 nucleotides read TGCGCCAGCAGCCAAAGAAGGGTTGGGACAGTGAACACCGGGGAGCTGTTTTTT.

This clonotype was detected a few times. This CDR3 reads CSARDMYAGLSNQPQHF. The DNA for the CDR3 is TGCAGTGCTAGAGATATGTACGCAGGGTTGAGCAATCAGCCCCAGCATTTT. The rearrangement joins TRBV20-1 to TRBJ1-5; possible D gene TRBD1, 5 bases. Trimming took 0 bases from V and 1 from J, leaving 16 bases between them. This CDR3 is 17 amino acids long. CDR1 and CDR2 from the germline V gene are DFQATT and SNEGSKA (reference sequence).

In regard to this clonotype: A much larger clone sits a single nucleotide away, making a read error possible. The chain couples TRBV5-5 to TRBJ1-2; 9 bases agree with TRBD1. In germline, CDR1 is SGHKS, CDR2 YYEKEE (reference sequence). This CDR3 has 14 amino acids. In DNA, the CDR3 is TGTGCCAGCACCATCACCGGGACAGGGAGCGGCTACAGCTTC. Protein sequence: CASTITGTGSGYSF.

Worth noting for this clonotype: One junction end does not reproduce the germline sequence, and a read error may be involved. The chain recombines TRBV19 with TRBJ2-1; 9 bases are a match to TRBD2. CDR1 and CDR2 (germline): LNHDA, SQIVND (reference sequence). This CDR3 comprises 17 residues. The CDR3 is CASSLHAGTSSNNEQFF. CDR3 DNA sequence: TGTGCCAGTAGCTTGCACGCCGGGACTAGCTCCAACAATGAGCAGTTCTTC.

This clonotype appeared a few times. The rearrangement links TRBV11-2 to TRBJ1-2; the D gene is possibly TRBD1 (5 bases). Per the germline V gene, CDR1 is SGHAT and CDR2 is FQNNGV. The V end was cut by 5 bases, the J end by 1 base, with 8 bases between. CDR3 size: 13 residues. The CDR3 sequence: CASSGQGNYGYTF. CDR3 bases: TGTGCCAGCAGCGGTCAGGGTAACTATGGCTACACCTTC. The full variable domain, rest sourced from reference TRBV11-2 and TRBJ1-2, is EAGVAQSPRYKIIEKRQSVAFWCNPISGHATLYWYQQILGQGPKLLIQFQNNGVVDDSQLPKDRFSAERLKGVDSTLKIQPAKLEDSAVYLCASSGQGNYGYTFGSGTRLTVV.

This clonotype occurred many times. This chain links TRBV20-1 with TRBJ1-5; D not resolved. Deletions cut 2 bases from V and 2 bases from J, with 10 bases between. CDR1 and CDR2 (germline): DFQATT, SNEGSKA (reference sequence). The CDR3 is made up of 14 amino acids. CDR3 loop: CSARFQEGNQPQHF. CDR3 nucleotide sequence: TGCAGTGCTAGATTCCAGGAAGGCAATCAGCCCCAGCATTTT.

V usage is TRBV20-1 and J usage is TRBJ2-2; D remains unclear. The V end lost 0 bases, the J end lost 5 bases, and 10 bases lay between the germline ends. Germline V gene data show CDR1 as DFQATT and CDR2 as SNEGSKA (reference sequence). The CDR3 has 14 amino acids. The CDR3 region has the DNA TGCAGTGCTAGAGACTTCTCCACGACCGGGGAGCTGTTTTTT. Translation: CSARDFSTTGELFF.

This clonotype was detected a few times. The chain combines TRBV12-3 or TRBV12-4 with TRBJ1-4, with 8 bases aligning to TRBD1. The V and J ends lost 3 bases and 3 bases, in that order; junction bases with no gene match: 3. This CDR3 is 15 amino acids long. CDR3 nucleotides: TGTGCCAGCAGTTTCAGGGGGCCCCCTAATGAAAAACTGTTTTTT. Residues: CASSFRGPPNEKLFF.

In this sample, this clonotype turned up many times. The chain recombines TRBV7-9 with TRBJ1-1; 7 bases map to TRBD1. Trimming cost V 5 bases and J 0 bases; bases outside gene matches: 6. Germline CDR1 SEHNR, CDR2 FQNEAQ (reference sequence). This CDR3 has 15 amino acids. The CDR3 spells CASSLQGQVNTEAFF. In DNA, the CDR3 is TGTGCCAGCAGCCTCCAAGGACAGGTGAACACTGAAGCTTTCTTT. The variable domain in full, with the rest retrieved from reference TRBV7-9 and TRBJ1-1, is DTGVSQNPRHKITKRGQNVTFRCDPISEHNRLYWYRQTLGQGPEFLTYFQNEAQLEKSRLLSDRFSAERPKGSFSTLEIQRTEQGDSAMYLCASSLQGQVNTEAFFGQGTRLTVV.